This T cell receptor (beta chain) stems from a study of metastatic and nonmetastatic thyroid tumors. Study in general: Samples came from malignant and benign thyroid patients, and repertoires were compared across blood and tumor or nodule tissue.

MiXCR reprocessed the PCR reads for TCRdb. The sample shows roughly 20,000 clones, approximately 40% of them seen only once. No patient received treatment before thyroid surgery. There are 15 residues in the CDR3. Trimming cost V 10 bases and J 0 bases, with 15 bases left between them. Germline CDR1 and CDR2: MNHNS and SASEGT. The sample was tumor tissue. The chain combines TRBV6-1 with TRBJ2-2; D possibly matches TRBD1 or TRBD2 (5 bases each). The TCR sequence derives from a female donor with papillary thyroid cancer or a benign thyroid nodule (not recorded which). Some clones in this sample may be carry-over from other donors' samples. CDR3 sequence: CAIRERGSNTGELFF. Written as DNA, the CDR3 is TGTGCCATCAGAGAACGGGGCTCGAACACCGGGGAGCTGTTTTTT.